The 10 T cell receptor beta chains presented below share a single source sample, sequenced in a study of CD8+ T cells in alopecia areata. RNA was isolated and reverse transcribed to cDNA, the sequencing template. The repertoire was sequenced with immunoSEQ multiplex PCR; TCRdb's copy has only in-frame clones and lacks some. The data show some 150,000 clones, about 51% seen once. The sequences come from CD8+ T cells sorted from blood, collected at week 0. These receptors came from a human donor with alopecia areata.

This sequence joins TRBV7-9 and TRBJ2-2; D not certain. The CDR3 covers 14 residues. CDR1 is SEHNR, CDR2 FQNEAQ, per germline (reference sequence). The V end was cut by 1 base, the J end by 2 bases, with 5 bases between. The CDR3 nucleotides are TGTGCCAGCAGCTTAGACAGAAACACCGGGGAGCTGTTTTTT. Protein product: CASSLDRNTGELFF.

The genes are TRBV30 and TRBJ1-2, with D possibly matching TRBD1 (5 bases). Germline lookup yields CDR1 GTSNPN and CDR2 SVGIG (reference sequence). The CDR3 is made up of 14 amino acids. V lost 0 bases to trimming and J lost 5 bases, with 13 bases between them. In DNA form, the CDR3 reads TGTGCCTGGAGTGTGGAGGGACCTGCTTATGGCTACACCTTC. It encodes CAWSVEGPAYGYTF.

This clone was seen more than once but under ten times. This chain uses TRBV23-1 with TRBJ1-5, with TRBD1 matching 8 bases. TRBV23-1 is reported as an ORF; its role is uncertain. This CDR3 is built from 16 residues. V shed 0 bases and J 7 bases; nucleotides not matched to a gene: 8. The CDR3 spells CASSQSKDRASQPQHF. Here the CDR3 DNA reads TGCGCCAGCAGTCAATCAAAGGACAGGGCGAGCCAGCCCCAGCATTTT.

In nucleotides, the CDR3 is TGTGCCTGGAGTGTACAGAATAGGAGGGAGCTGTTTTTT. It codes for CAWSVQNRRELFF. J is TRBJ2-2 and V is TRBV30; D is undetermined. This CDR3 has 13 amino acids. Trimming shortened V by 0 bases and J by 9 bases, and 11 bases separated the two germline ends. Germline CDR1 GTSNPN, CDR2 SVGIG (reference sequence). The full variable domain, completed using reference TRBV30 and TRBJ2-2, is SQTIHQWPATLVQPVGSPLSLECTVEGTSNPNLYWYRQAAGRGLQLLFYSVGIGQISSEVPQNLSASRPQDRQFILSSKKLLLSDSGFYLCAWSVQNRRELFFGEGSRLTVL.

This clone was observed a single time. This rearrangement joins TRBV10-2 to TRBJ2-7, with 8 bases matching TRBD1. This CDR3 contains 14 residues. Looked up from germline, CDR1 is WSHSY and CDR2 is SAAADI. V dropped 2 bases and J dropped 2; count of bases not matched to a gene: 2. The CDR3 DNA sequence: TGCGCCAGCAGTGAGACAGGGGGAGCCTACGAGCAGTACTTC. Translation gives CASSETGGAYEQYF.

The chain recombines TRBV4-3 with TRBJ1-1; D not resolved. There are 15 residues in the CDR3. In germline, CDR1 is LGHNA, CDR2 YSLEER. Trimming left V 4 bases short and J 0 bases short, with 12 bases between. CDR3 protein: CASSLINTLNTEAFF. The DNA of the CDR3 is TGCGCCAGCAGCCTCATTAATACGTTGAACACTGAAGCTTTCTTT.

A word on this clone: Within the sample, other DNA sequences also encode this same CDR3. V and J are TRBV29-1 and TRBJ1-1, with D unclear. The CDR3 sequence is 11 residues long. Germline CDR1 and CDR2: SQVTM and ANQGSEA. Trimming took off 4 bases at V and 2 bases at J, with 5 bases between the two ends. CDR3 sequence: CSVALNTEAFF. DNA of the CDR3: TGCAGCGTTGCTCTAAACACTGAAGCTTTCTTT. Together with reference TRBV29-1 and TRBJ1-1, the CDR3 gives the full variable domain: SAVISQKPSRDICQRGTSLTIQCQVDSQVTMMFWYRQQPGQSLTLIATANQGSEATYESGFVIDKFPISRPNLTFSTLTVSNMSPEDSSIYLCSVALNTEAFFGQGTRLTVV.

The rearrangement joins TRBV30 to TRBJ1-2, with TRBD1 as a possible D gene (6 bases). Germline V lookup: CDR1 GTSNPN, CDR2 SVGIG (reference sequence). This CDR3 is built from 14 residues. The V and J ends lost 4 bases and 4 bases respectively, with 16 bases between them. CDR3 amino acids: CAWTPGHTIYGYTF. CDR3 DNA: TGTGCCTGGACCCCGGGACACACAATCTATGGCTACACCTTC.

The gene calls are TRBV5-6 and TRBJ2-5; D is perhaps TRBD1 (5 bases). The CDR3 has 14 residues. Trimming cost V 4 bases and J 3 bases, with 13 bases left between them. Germline lookup yields CDR1 SGHDT and CDR2 YYEEEE. The CDR3 here is CASSLGDFEETQYF. In DNA, the CDR3 is TGTGCCAGCAGCCTAGGGGATTTTGAAGAGACCCAGTACTTC.

This clone has just a few counts. The chain uses TRBV7-2 and TRBJ2-7; the D is unclear. CDR1 SGHTA and CDR2 FQGNSA come from the germline V gene. The CDR3 has 14 amino acids. V was pared by 1 base and J by 3 bases, with 10 bases between. CDR3 region: CASSLGYGGYEQYF. The CDR3, as DNA: TGTGCCAGCAGCTTAGGATATGGTGGCTACGAGCAGTACTTC.